These 22 T cell receptor beta chains originate from one sample sequenced in a study of T cell responses to AZD1222 COVID-19 vaccine. Here immunoSEQ multiplex PCR was the method, and the copy in TCRdb shows in-frame clones only, minus some. The sample has some 120,000 clones; approximately 84% are singletons. The material sequenced was peripheral blood, taken on day 0 of AZD1222 vaccination. The source of these receptors is an adult in good health.

This clone was counted between two and nine times. The V gene is TRBV6-1, the J gene TRBJ1-2, with D perhaps matching TRBD1 (5 bases). The germline V gene has CDR1 MNHNS and CDR2 SASEGT. The CDR3 has 13 amino acids. V dropped 1 base and J dropped 6 bases, with 9 bases sitting between them. CDR3 nucleotide sequence: TGTGCCAGCAGTGAAGGGGGGAGTCATGGCTACACCTTC. Translation: CASSEGGSHGYTF.

This clone was seen only a few times. The rearrangement links TRBV5-5 to TRBJ1-1; D remains ambiguous. The CDR3 runs to 13 residues. The germline CDR1 and CDR2 sequences are SGHKS and YYEKEE (reference sequence). The V end lost 0 bases, the J end lost 10 bases, and 13 bases lay between the germline ends. The CDR3 spells CASSLAPSGIAFF. CDR3 sequence (DNA): TGTGCCAGCAGCTTGGCCCCCTCGGGGATAGCTTTCTTT.

The chain joins TRBV6-5 to TRBJ1-5; the match to TRBD1 covers 7 bases. J was trimmed by 7 bases and V by 6 bases; bases with no gene match: 12. Germline V gives CDR1 MNHEY, CDR2 SVGAGI. The CDR3 runs 15 residues. DNA for the CDR3: TGTGCCAGCAGCGGATTACCAAGGGGGCGGCAGCCCCAGCATTTT. It is translated as CASSGLPRGRQPQHF.

This clone showed up just once. The gene calls are TRBV7-2 and TRBJ1-3, with D unclear. The germline V gene has CDR1 SGHTA and CDR2 FQGNSA. Trimming took 6 bases from V and 7 from J, leaving 7 bases between them. The CDR3 is 11 amino acids. The CDR3, as DNA: TGTGCCAGCAGTCTAGAGAACACCATATATTTT. Residues: CASSLENTIYF. Based on the CDR3 plus reference TRBV7-2 and TRBJ1-3, the full variable domain is GAGVSQSPSNKVTEKGKDVELRCDPISGHTALYWYRQSLGQGLEFLIYFQGNSAPDKSGLPSDRFSAERTGGSVSTLTIQRTQQEDSAVYLCASSLENTIYFGEGSWLTVV.

This sequence joins TRBV19 and TRBJ2-1; 9 nucleotides match TRBD2. Germline V CDR1 and CDR2: LNHDA, SQIVND (reference sequence). CDR3 length: 14 amino acids. With 10 bases clipped from V and 5 bases from J, the junction kept 9 bases outside the gene matches. CDR3 sequence (DNA): TGTGCCACTTCCCCTAGCGGGACGAACAATGAGCAGTTCTTC. Protein sequence: CATSPSGTNNEQFF.

The chain uses TRBV6-5 and TRBJ2-7; TRBD2 aligns across 10 bases. CDR1 is MNHEY, CDR2 SVGAGI, per germline. This CDR3 comprises 15 residues. V gave up 0 bases and J gave up 4 bases; unmatched junction bases: 3. In nucleotides, the CDR3 is TGTGCCAGCAGTTACTCACCTAGCGGGAGTTACGAGCAGTACTTC. Its translation: CASSYSPSGSYEQYF.

J is TRBJ1-1 and V is TRBV10-1; D might be TRBD1 (5 bases). The V and J ends lost 2 bases and 0 bases respectively, with 13 bases between them. This CDR3 is built from 16 residues. CDR1 is WNHNN, CDR2 SYGVQD, per germline (reference sequence). In DNA, the CDR3 is TGCGCCAGCAGTGAGCACAGGCCTTTTATGAACACTGAAGCTTTCTTT. Protein sequence: CASSEHRPFMNTEAFF.

V and J are TRBV4-2 and TRBJ2-3; no reliable D call. V was cut by 4 bases and J by 1 base, with 9 bases left in between. CDR3 length equals 14 residues. Per the germline V gene, CDR1 is LGHNA and CDR2 is YNFKEQ. The CDR3 protein is CASSPRLGTDTQYF. CDR3 nucleotide sequence: TGTGCCAGCAGCCCCCGACTGGGCACAGATACGCAGTATTTT.

The genes are TRBV11-2 and TRBJ2-1; D call uncertain. The CDR3 length is 13 residues. V was cut by 1 base and J by 8 bases, with 9 bases left in between. Per the germline V gene, CDR1 is SGHAT and CDR2 is FQNNGV. CDR3 loop: CASSLAGMDEQFF. The DNA of the CDR3 is TGTGCCAGCAGCTTAGCCGGCATGGATGAGCAGTTCTTC.

The chain couples TRBV5-1 to TRBJ2-7; D is possibly TRBD1 (5 bases). The V and J ends lost 1 base and 1 base respectively, with 18 bases between them. This CDR3 has 17 residues. Per germline, CDR1 SGHRS and CDR2 YFSETQ. This CDR3 reads CASSLIPQGSTSYEQYF. CDR3 DNA: TGCGCCAGCAGCTTGATCCCCCAGGGCTCGACATCCTACGAGCAGTACTTC.

This CDR3 reads CASSELRLGKNIQYF. CDR3 sequence (DNA): TGTGCCAGCAGTGAACTTCGACTTGGCAAAAACATTCAGTACTTC. The gene calls are TRBV6-1 and TRBJ2-4; no definite D call. Trimming shortened V by 2 bases and J by 3 bases, and 11 bases separated the two germline ends. Germline V gives CDR1 MNHNS, CDR2 SASEGT. CDR3 length: 15 amino acids.

V and J are TRBV5-4 and TRBJ2-4, with a tentative D call TRBD1 (6 bases). V lost 4 bases and J lost 0, with 20 bases in between. Germline lookup yields CDR1 SGHNT and CDR2 YYREEE (reference sequence). This CDR3 has 18 amino acids. CDR3 sequence reads: CASSRSPDSPGAKNIQYF. For the CDR3, the DNA is TGTGCCAGCAGCCGTTCGCCGGACAGCCCAGGAGCCAAAAACATTCAGTACTTC.

The rearrangement joins TRBV2 to TRBJ2-5; no firm D call. CDR3 length: 14 residues. The germline V gene has CDR1 SNHLY and CDR2 FYNNEI. V was cut by 6 bases and J by 1 base, with 12 bases left in between. CDR3 sequence (DNA): TGTGCCAGCAGAAGGCGACCCCCCCAAGAGACCCAGTACTTC. Its protein is CASRRRPPQETQYF.

The chain has TRBV28 and TRBJ1-6; tentative D call: TRBD1 (5 bases). CDR3 length: 18 amino acids. V lost 5 bases and J 1 base, leaving 18 bases between the germline ends. The germline V gene encodes CDR1 MDHEN and CDR2 SYDVKM. CDR3 bases: TGTGCCAGCAGTGGGCCTGGGGGGGGGAGATCCTATAATTCACCCCTCCACTTT. Translating gives CASSGPGGGRSYNSPLHF.

The gene calls are TRBV3-1 (or the pseudogene TRBV3-2) and TRBJ1-6; possible D gene TRBD1, 5 bases. The germline gives CDR1 LGHDT, CDR2 YNNKEL (reference sequence). Trimming removed 0 bases at V and 8 bases at J, with 11 bases between. The CDR3 spans 15 residues. DNA for the CDR3: TGTGCCAGCAGCCAAGATAAGCCAGGGTATTCACCCCTCCACTTT. It translates to CASSQDKPGYSPLHF.

The chain is built from TRBV6-9 and TRBJ2-2; D could derive from TRBD1 or TRBD2 (5 bases each). Trimming stripped 6 bases from V and 9 bases from J, with 11 bases between. Germline lookup yields CDR1 MNHGY and CDR2 SVAAGI. The CDR3 contains 12 residues. This CDR3 is CASRGTDRELFF. Here the CDR3 DNA reads TGTGCCAGCAGAGGGACGGACCGGGAGCTGTTTTTT.

This rearrangement joins TRBV25-1 to TRBJ2-7; D may match TRBD1 or TRBD2 (5 bases each). The CDR3 is 11 residues long. The germline CDR1 and CDR2 sequences are MGHDK and SYGVNS. Trimming shortened V by 8 bases and J by 5 bases, and 10 bases separated the two germline ends. CDR3 coding DNA: TGTGCCAGCGGTCAGGGAGACGAGCAGTACTTC. Translated, it gives CASGQGDEQYF.

The chain is built from TRBV6-5 and TRBJ1-1; the D gene is possibly TRBD1 (5 bases). V shed 7 bases and J shed 9 bases, with 15 bases lying between them. CDR1 and CDR2 (germline): MNHEY, SVGAGI. The CDR3 extends over 12 amino acids. CDR3 DNA: TGTGCCAGCACCCGGGGCTACCTGAAAGCTTTCTTT. This codes for CASTRGYLKAFF.

The J gene is TRBJ2-2, the V gene TRBV7-2, with no clear D. In germline, CDR1 is SGHTA, CDR2 FQGNSA. The CDR3 is 15 residues long. Deletions cut 1 base from V and 3 bases from J, with 9 bases between. CDR3 region: CASSLDPRHTGELFF. In DNA, the CDR3 is TGTGCCAGCAGCTTAGACCCCAGGCACACCGGGGAGCTGTTTTTT.

The chain links TRBV19 to TRBJ2-7; D unresolved. Trimming took 4 bases from V and 3 from J, leaving 13 bases between them. The germline V gene encodes CDR1 LNHDA and CDR2 SQIVND (reference sequence). The CDR3 runs 14 residues. This CDR3 reads CASSKLGPNYEQYF. The CDR3 DNA is TGTGCCAGTAGTAAGCTCGGACCAAACTACGAGCAGTACTTC. Full variable domain (outside the CDR3, taken from reference TRBV19 and TRBJ2-7): DGGITQSPKYLFRKEGQNVTLSCEQNLNHDAMYWYRQDPGQGLRLIYYSQIVNDFQKGDIAEGYSVSREKKESFPLTVTSAQKNPTAFYLCASSKLGPNYEQYFGPGTRLTVT.

The genes are TRBV6-5 and TRBJ1-2; no firm D call. Germline V CDR1 and CDR2: MNHEY, SVGAGI. V gave up 5 bases and J gave up 5 bases, with 9 bases separating them. CDR3 length: 12 residues. CDR3 amino acids: CASSPNGYGYTF. The CDR3 bases are TGTGCCAGCAGTCCTAACGGGTATGGCTACACCTTC.

The DNA of the CDR3 is TGTGCCAGCAGCCGATACAGGGTGTTCGGGAACACTGAAGCTTTCTTT. Translation gives CASSRYRVFGNTEAFF. The chain employs TRBV3-1 (or the pseudogene TRBV3-2) and TRBJ1-1; TRBD1 might be the D (6 bases). Trimming stripped 4 bases from V and 1 base from J, with 16 bases between. This CDR3 comprises 16 residues. CDR1 and CDR2 (germline): LGHDT, YNNKEL (reference sequence).